Presented here are 5 T cell receptor beta chains from one specimen sequenced in a study of blood T cell repertoires in COVID-19. Method: immunoSEQ multiplex PCR; TCRdb's copy keeps in-frame clones and lacks some. This sample has more than 350,000 clones, with more than 75% found just once. Sequences were obtained from peripheral blood. The source of these receptors is a woman aged 25 to 39 with COVID-19, enrolled during active disease.

CDR3 in DNA: TGTGCCAGCAGTAGAGGACAGGGAGGAGGCTACACCTTC. Its protein is CASSRGQGGGYTF. The chain has TRBV2 and TRBJ1-2, with 8 bases lining up with TRBD1. This CDR3 spans 13 amino acids. Trimming took 5 bases from V and 8 from J; bases not matched to a gene: 7. CDR1 and CDR2 from the germline V gene are SNHLY and FYNNEI.

CDR3 protein: CASSSLAGVTGELFF. The CDR3 nucleotides read TGTGCCAGCAGCTCCCTGGCAGGGGTGACCGGGGAGCTGTTTTTT. V and J are TRBV28 and TRBJ2-2, with a possible D match to TRBD1 (6 bases). Trimming stripped 6 bases from V and 5 bases from J, with 16 bases between. The CDR3 totals 15 residues. Germline V lookup: CDR1 MDHEN, CDR2 SYDVKM.

V is TRBV10-1 and J is TRBJ2-3; 14 nucleotides align to TRBD2. Per the germline V gene, CDR1 is WNHNN and CDR2 is SYGVQD (reference sequence). Germline trimming cut 6 bases from V and 2 bases from J; bases unmatched to any gene: 4. The CDR3 runs to 16 residues. The CDR3 nucleotides are TGCGCCAGCAGCCAGGGACTAGCGGGAGTCACAGATACGCAGTATTTT. This encodes CASSQGLAGVTDTQYF.

The chain joins TRBV29-1 to TRBJ2-3; 14 nucleotides align to TRBD2. CDR1 and CDR2 (germline): SQVTM, ANQGSEA. There are 17 residues in the CDR3. J gave up 3 bases and V 7 bases, and 12 bases lay outside the gene matches. CDR3 amino acids: CSAGGLAGVTATDTQYF. The CDR3 DNA sequence: TGCAGCGCCGGGGGACTAGCGGGAGTGACCGCGACAGATACGCAGTATTTT.

This rearrangement joins TRBV28 to TRBJ2-1, with TRBD2 matching 10 bases. J was trimmed by 8 bases and V by 4 bases; bases with no gene match: 11. The germline gives CDR1 MDHEN, CDR2 SYDVKM. The CDR3 consists of 16 residues. This CDR3 reads CASSSPLAGLWDEQFF. The CDR3 DNA reads TGTGCCAGCAGTTCCCCACTAGCGGGATTGTGGGATGAGCAGTTCTTC.